This T cell receptor (beta chain) originates from a study of blood T cell repertoires in COVID-19 (dated by TCRdb to the early 2020s). About the study as a whole: Samples covering the acute and convalescent phases of COVID-19 were provided by collaborators in the United States, Italy and Spain. Sample metadata almost always included a de-identified subject ID, COVID-19 status, age in years and sex. The samples were drawn from two sources: the first 160 participants of the ongoing ImmuneRACE study, and about 1,300 subjects contributed by 6 global collaborators. The material from the prospective study consisted of cDNA or gDNA derived from T cells, B-cell-depleted T cells, or PBMCs. The dataset comprised deeply sampled blood TCRbeta repertoires from subjects exposed to, actively infected with, or recovered from COVID-19. HLA class I and class II types, where available, came from metadata supplied by the sample provider rather than from assay-based typing. The repertoires were released in a freely available public database intended as a resource for research on the immune response to SARS-CoV-2. On the study overall, not on this receptor specifically: The quantity of clinical and demographic metadata differed by source and by participant and was supplied without curation.

Each collaborating institution followed its own protocols to collect whole blood in K2EDTA tubes. For TCRbeta analysis, collaborators shipped samples as frozen whole blood, isolated PBMCs, or DNA extracted from either of those sample types. There are 14 amino acids in the CDR3, from cysteine to phenylalanine inclusive. Just CDR3 DNA is preserved here, 42 bases in frame from base 1. Trimming takes 4 bases from V and 2 bases from J, and the germline ends sit 12 bases apart. Via the germline V gene, CDR1 is SQVTM and CDR2 ANQGSEA. The immunoSEQ Assay, a bias-controlled multiplex PCR, was used to amplify TCRbeta CDR3 regions from genomic DNA. Turning to the authors' computational methods: Nucleated cell counts per sample were estimated from amplification of reference gene primers within the assay. To quantify the absolute abundance of each unique TCRbeta CDR3 rearrangement, sequence reads were collapsed and filtered. For each sample, productive Simpson clonality was calculated by taking the square root of Simpson's diversity index across productive rearrangements. In TCRdb, the immuneACCESS table is reduced to in-frame sequences with V and J assigned. These tables do not hold every clone; where another copy was compared, an unresolved V gene accounts for under half, and the others remain unexplained. The D gene and trimming were derived from the DNA, and the V and J assignments and clone size from that table. The sample table records fewer than 75,000 clones; 90% of these occur just once. The ten largest clonotypes hold roughly a tenth of the sample.

A word on this clone: Its recognized antigen is unknown. Nothing much larger sits one base from this clone, and base qualities are not available.

The sequence joins TRBV29-1 to TRBJ1-3; the D gene is perhaps TRBD1, on 5 matching bases. The sequence derives from a human donor in a cohort sampled during active COVID-19. The sample was peripheral blood. The sequence in DNA is TGCAGCGTTGTGGGAGGGGCGGCTGGAAACACCATATATTTT. The translation is CSVVGGAAGNTIYF.